This paragraph covers one T cell receptor beta chain sequence. This record belongs to a study of regulatory T cells in long-lasting Graves disease. Construction of the TCR beta libraries employed iRepertoire HTBI primers in conjunction with Arm-PCR of CDR3 regions. TCRdb processed the multiplex PCR reads anew with MiXCR; each CDR3 protein has one entry. The table records roughly 500,000 distinct CDR3 sequences, under 25% of them present only once. The CDR3 length is 15 residues. V lost 0 bases and J lost 8, with 17 bases in between. Germline values: CDR1 SGHNT, CDR2 YYREEE (reference sequence). Regarding time point: persistent/refractory GD, antithyroid drugs over 5 years with positive TRAb. RNA from PBMCs was the source of the TCR library. Peripheral blood, at approximately 10 milliliters, went into EDTA tubes.

Sequencing was performed on peripheral blood mononuclear cells (PBMCs), taken when the disease was refractory, from a patient treated with antithyroid drugs. The clonotype originates from a female donor with Graves disease. The genes are TRBV5-4 and TRBJ2-5; D gene uncertain. The CDR3 spells CASSLDPSILETQYF. The CDR3 DNA reads TGTGCCAGCAGCTTGGACCCGAGTATTTTGGAAACCCAGTACTTC.